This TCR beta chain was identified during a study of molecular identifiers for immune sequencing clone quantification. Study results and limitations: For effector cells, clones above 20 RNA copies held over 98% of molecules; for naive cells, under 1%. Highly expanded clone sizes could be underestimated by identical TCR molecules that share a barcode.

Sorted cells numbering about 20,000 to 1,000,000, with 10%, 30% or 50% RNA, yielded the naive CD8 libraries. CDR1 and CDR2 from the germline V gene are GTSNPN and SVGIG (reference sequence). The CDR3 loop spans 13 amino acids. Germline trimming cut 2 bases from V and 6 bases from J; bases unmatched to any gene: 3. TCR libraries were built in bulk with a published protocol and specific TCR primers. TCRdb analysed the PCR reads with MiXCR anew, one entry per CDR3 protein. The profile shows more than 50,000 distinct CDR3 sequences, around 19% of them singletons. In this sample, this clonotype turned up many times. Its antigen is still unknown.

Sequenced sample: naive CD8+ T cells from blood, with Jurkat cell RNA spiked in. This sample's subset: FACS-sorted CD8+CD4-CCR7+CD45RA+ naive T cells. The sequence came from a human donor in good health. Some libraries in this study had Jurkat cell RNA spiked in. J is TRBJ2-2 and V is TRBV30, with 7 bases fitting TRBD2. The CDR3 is CAWSIGLAGELFF. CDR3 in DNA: TGTGCCTGGAGTATAGGACTAGCCGGGGAGCTGTTTTTT.